This record covers a single T cell receptor beta chain. The CDR3 runs to 16 residues. Per germline, CDR1 PRHDT and CDR2 FYEKMQ (reference sequence). V lost 4 bases and J lost 4; bases outside the gene matches: 5. The sample is drawn from a study of cytomegalovirus exposure and HLA in healthy donors. Study-wide context: The same platform was used for the 100 to 150 validation repertoires and the approximately 670 first-cohort repertoires, a later analysis reported.

The table came from immunoSEQ multiplex PCR; TCRdb's copy has only in-frame clones and leaves some out. In the table there are about 130,000 clones, 89% of which are singletons. Sequenced input: PBMCs. The source of this sequence is a young woman in good health and CMV-seropositive. V is TRBV13 and J is TRBJ2-1; 12 bases line up with TRBD2. Here the CDR3 reads CASSSSLAGGYNEQFF. CDR3 DNA sequence: TGTGCCAGCAGCTCATCACTAGCGGGGGGTTACAATGAGCAGTTCTTC.